This TCR beta chain was documented in a study of blood T cell repertoires in COVID-19. Study-wide context: Spain, Italy and the United States supplied samples that represented acute and convalescent COVID-19.

Methods used by the authors: Nucleated cell number was recorded as an estimate derived from reference gene primer amplification. TCRdb's copy holds only in-frame clones and misses some; the assay was immunoSEQ multiplex PCR. The V and J calls and the clone size are those of that table, but D and trimming were determined from the DNA. The sample lists roughly 290,000 clones; 75% to 95% were seen once. The CDR3 consists of 16 residues. V was pared by 4 bases and J by 0 bases, with 8 bases of the junction left unmatched. From germline, CDR1 is SGHRS and CDR2 YFSETQ. Material for sequencing was peripheral blood. This clonotype was sampled from a woman aged 25-40 years with COVID-19, enrolled during active disease. J is TRBJ2-7 and V is TRBV5-1; 9 bases are shared with TRBD2. The CDR3 loop reads CASSRVAGESSYEQYF. DNA for the CDR3: TGCGCCAGCAGCAGGGTAGCGGGAGAGAGCTCCTACGAGCAGTACTTC.